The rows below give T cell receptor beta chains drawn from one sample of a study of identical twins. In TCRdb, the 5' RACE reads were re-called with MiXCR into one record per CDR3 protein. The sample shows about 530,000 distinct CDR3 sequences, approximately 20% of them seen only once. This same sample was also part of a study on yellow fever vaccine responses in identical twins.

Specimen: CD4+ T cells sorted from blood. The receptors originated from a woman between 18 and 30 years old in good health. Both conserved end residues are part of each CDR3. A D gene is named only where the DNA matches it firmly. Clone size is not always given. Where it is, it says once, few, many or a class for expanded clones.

DNA: TGTGCCAGCAGACCCTCCGTAGCGGGGATCACAGATACGCAGTATTTT; CDR3: CASRPSVAGITDTQYF; size: few; D: TRBD2; V: TRBV12-3/TRBV12-4; J: TRBJ2-3
DNA: TGCGCCAGCATTGAGGGGAACACTGAAGCTTTCTTT; CDR3: CASIEGNTEAFF; size: many; D: .; V: TRBV10-2; J: TRBJ1-1
DNA: TGTGCCAGCTCACCGGCACTCTACAATGAGCAGTTCTTC; CDR3: CASSPALYNEQFF; size: few; D: .; V: TRBV18; J: TRBJ2-1
DNA: TGCAGTCCCAGGCTGGCGACAGGGGATACGCAGTATTTT; CDR3: CSPRLATGDTQYF; size: few; D: TRBD1; V: TRBV20-1; J: TRBJ2-3
DNA: TGTGCCACCAGCAGGGCACCTAACAATGAGCAGTTCTTC; CDR3: CATSRAPNNEQFF; size: few; D: .; V: TRBV15; J: TRBJ2-1
DNA: TGTGCCAGCAGGCTACAGGGGGTAAGGAATGAGCAGTTCTTC; CDR3: CASRLQGVRNEQFF; size: few; D: TRBD1; V: TRBV2; J: TRBJ2-1
DNA: TGTGCCAGCAGCTTAGTAGGTGGCGGGGGGAGCACAGATACGCAGTATTTT; CDR3: CASSLVGGGGSTDTQYF; size: few; D: TRBD2; V: TRBV7-2; J: TRBJ2-3
DNA: TGTGCCATCAGTGAGTCGCCGGCAGCCAGGAACACCGGGGAGCTGTTTTTT; CDR3: CAISESPAARNTGELFF; size: .; D: .; V: TRBV10-3; J: TRBJ2-2
DNA: TGCGCCAGCAGCTTTGGGCTGAACCAAGAGACCCAGTACTTC; CDR3: CASSFGLNQETQYF; size: .; D: .; V: TRBV5-1; J: TRBJ2-5
DNA: TGTGCCAGCAGTTCGAAAACGACCGGGACTCACTCCTACGAGCAGTACTTC; CDR3: CASSSKTTGTHSYEQYF; size: few; D: .; V: TRBV28; J: TRBJ2-7
DNA: TGCGCCAGCAGCCAAGGGACTAGCGGGAGAATCGAGACCCAGTACTTC; CDR3: CASSQGTSGRIETQYF; size: .; D: TRBD2; V: TRBV5-1; J: TRBJ2-5
DNA: TGTGCCAGCAGCGTAGGCTCGGGTATCTACGAGCAGTACTTC; CDR3: CASSVGSGIYEQYF; size: .; D: .; V: TRBV9; J: TRBJ2-7
DNA: TGTGCCAGCTCACCATCAGAATTCTATGGCTACACCTTC; CDR3: CASSPSEFYGYTF; size: .; D: .; V: TRBV18; J: TRBJ1-2
DNA: TGTGCCAGTAGTATAGTAGCGGGTGAGCAGTTCTTC; CDR3: CASSIVAGEQFF; size: .; D: TRBD2; V: TRBV19; J: TRBJ2-1
DNA: TGCGCCAGCAGCTTGGAGTGGGGGGGACGGAATGAGCAGTTCTTC; CDR3: CASSLEWGGRNEQFF; size: few; D: TRBD2; V: TRBV5-1; J: TRBJ2-1
DNA: TGTGCCAGCAGCTCCCCGGGACTAGCGGGGGGGAGTGCAGATACGCAGTATTTT; CDR3: CASSSPGLAGGSADTQYF; size: few; D: TRBD2; V: TRBV11-2; J: TRBJ2-3
DNA: TGTGCCACTAGTATCCAGGGAGGGGTTAATCAGCCCCAGCATTTT; CDR3: CATSIQGGVNQPQHF; size: few; D: .; V: TRBV19; J: TRBJ1-5
DNA: TGCAGTGCTAGAGTAGGTAGCGGCAACACCGGGGTGCTGTTTTTT; CDR3: CSARVGSGNTGVLFF; size: .; D: .; V: TRBV20-1; J: TRBJ2-2
DNA: TGCAGTGCTAGAGCACCCGTCACGAACTACGAGCAGTACTTC; CDR3: CSARAPVTNYEQYF; size: .; D: .; V: TRBV20-1; J: TRBJ2-7
DNA: TGTGCCAGTAGTAACCAGGGGTTGGGCAATCAGCCCCAGCATTTT; CDR3: CASSNQGLGNQPQHF; size: .; D: .; V: TRBV19; J: TRBJ1-5
DNA: TGTGCCAGTAGTATAGATCTGGGCAGTAGCTCCTACAATGAGCAGTTCTTC; CDR3: CASSIDLGSSSYNEQFF; size: .; D: .; V: TRBV19; J: TRBJ2-1
DNA: TGTGCCAGCAAGGGAGCCCCGAACACTGAAGCTTTCTTT; CDR3: CASKGAPNTEAFF; size: many; D: .; V: TRBV2; J: TRBJ1-1
DNA: TGTGCCAGCAGCTTGACCGGACCGGCCTACGAGCAGTACTTC; CDR3: CASSLTGPAYEQYF; size: .; D: .; V: TRBV7-2; J: TRBJ2-7
DNA: TGCAGTGCTACACAGACTAGCGGGACTAGCACAGATACGCAGTATTTT; CDR3: CSATQTSGTSTDTQYF; size: .; D: TRBD2; V: TRBV20-1; J: TRBJ2-3
DNA: TGTGCCAGCAGCCCCAGGGGGAGACAGGGACCCAACACCGGGGAGCTGTTTTTT; CDR3: CASSPRGRQGPNTGELFF; size: .; D: TRBD1; V: TRBV7-8; J: TRBJ2-2
DNA: TGTGCCAGCAGCCAAAGGGGACTACTCAATGAGCAGTTCTTC; CDR3: CASSQRGLLNEQFF; size: .; D: TRBD2; V: TRBV3-1; J: TRBJ2-1
DNA: TGCGCCAGCAGCTGCCGTAGGGCGAGTCCCAATCAGCCCCAGCATTTT; CDR3: CASSCRRASPNQPQHF; size: .; D: .; V: TRBV5-1; J: TRBJ1-5
DNA: TGTGCCAGCAGTTTTAGTGCGGGAGTTCTAAATGAGCAGTTCTTC; CDR3: CASSFSAGVLNEQFF; size: .; D: TRBD2; V: TRBV12-3/TRBV12-4; J: TRBJ2-1
DNA: TGCAGTGCTAGAGAAGGACTAGCGGGAAGAACCTACGAGCAGTACTTC; CDR3: CSAREGLAGRTYEQYF; size: few; D: TRBD2; V: TRBV20-1; J: TRBJ2-7
DNA: TGTGCCAGCAGTTACCCGACTAGCGGGAGAGGCAATGAGCAGTTCTTC; CDR3: CASSYPTSGRGNEQFF; size: .; D: TRBD2; V: TRBV6-5; J: TRBJ2-1
DNA: TGTGCCAGCAGCCATTCCTACAATGAGCAGTTCTTC; CDR3: CASSHSYNEQFF; size: .; D: .; V: TRBV3-1; J: TRBJ2-1
DNA: TGCGCCAGCAGCTTATCAAAGTCATCCGGGGAGCTGTTTTTT; CDR3: CASSLSKSSGELFF; size: .; D: .; V: TRBV5-1; J: TRBJ2-2
DNA: TGTGCCAGCAGTTTAGTCCCCGGCGGGTATGGCTACACCTTC; CDR3: CASSLVPGGYGYTF; size: .; D: .; V: TRBV12-3/TRBV12-4; J: TRBJ1-2
DNA: TGCAGCGTTGCGGGTCCTAGCGGGACAACCGGGGAGCTGTTTTTT; CDR3: CSVAGPSGTTGELFF; size: .; D: TRBD2; V: TRBV29-1; J: TRBJ2-2
DNA: TGTGCCAGCAGTGAGTCCGGATATACGCAGTATTTT; CDR3: CASSESGYTQYF; size: .; D: .; V: TRBV6-1; J: TRBJ2-3
DNA: TGCAGCGTTGATCAGGGTGAGCAGTTCTTC; CDR3: CSVDQGEQFF; size: many; D: .; V: TRBV29-1; J: TRBJ2-1
DNA: TGTGCCAGCAGTTTAAGGGCAGGTGCTCACGGCTACACCTTC; CDR3: CASSLRAGAHGYTF; size: .; D: .; V: TRBV12-3/TRBV12-4; J: TRBJ1-2
DNA: TGTGCCAGCAGTGAAGCCGGGACCAAAGAGACCCAGTACTTC; CDR3: CASSEAGTKETQYF; size: .; D: .; V: TRBV25-1; J: TRBJ2-5
DNA: TGTGCCAGCAGCTTAAGCTGGAGGGCAGATACGCAGTATTTT; CDR3: CASSLSWRADTQYF; size: few; D: .; V: TRBV7-7; J: TRBJ2-3
DNA: TGTGCCAGCAGTGCTTTAGCGGTAGAGCAGTTCTTC; CDR3: CASSALAVEQFF; size: .; D: .; V: TRBV2; J: TRBJ2-1
DNA: TGTGCCAGCAGCTTACGGGTACAGGGAGAGACCCAGTACTTC; CDR3: CASSLRVQGETQYF; size: .; D: .; V: TRBV11-2; J: TRBJ2-5
DNA: TGTGCCATCAGTGCTGCCGGTGGGGCCATCTCCTACAATGAGCAGTTCTTC; CDR3: CAISAAGGAISYNEQFF; size: few; D: .; V: TRBV10-3; J: TRBJ2-1
DNA: TGTGCCAGCAAAACCGGGGTCTTCGGGGAGCTGTTTTTT; CDR3: CASKTGVFGELFF; size: .; D: .; V: TRBV2; J: TRBJ2-2
DNA: TGCAGCGTTGAAGTAGGGGACTGGGACTCCTACGAGCAGTACTTC; CDR3: CSVEVGDWDSYEQYF; size: .; D: .; V: TRBV29-1; J: TRBJ2-7
DNA: TGTGCCATCCGACAGGGGATGAACACTGAAGCTTTCTTT; CDR3: CAIRQGMNTEAFF; size: .; D: TRBD1; V: TRBV6-5; J: TRBJ1-1